Presented here are 20 T cell receptor beta chains from one specimen sequenced in a study of early T cells in non-severe SARS-CoV-2 infection (dated by TCRdb to the early 2020s). Library prep was done by 5' RACE. These reads were obtained on a NextSeq 500. In TCRdb, the public reads were trimmed at Q25 with fastp and aligned with MiXCR, with productive beta chains retained. CDR3 protein sequences are deduplicated, and each keeps its most common genes and DNA. For this sample the table gives roughly 25,000 distinct CDR3 sequences, of which about 5.1% were detected only once. The top ten hold more than 3.5% of the sample. The sequencing input was whole blood. The receptors derive from an adult who was a healthcare worker with PCR-confirmed SARS-CoV-2 infection or an uninfected control (not recorded which).

This clonotype occurred a few times. V and J are TRBV12-3 or TRBV12-4 and TRBJ1-1; perhaps TRBD1 as D (5 bases). V was pared by 2 bases and J by 4 bases, with 8 bases between. The CDR3 runs to 13 residues. In DNA, the CDR3 is TGTGCCAGCAGTTTACAGGGTCGCACTGAAGCTTTCTTT. Its translation is CASSLQGRTEAFF.

This clonotype was seen many times. V is TRBV10-3 and J is TRBJ1-6; 8 bases line up with TRBD1. This CDR3 region has 18 residues. Germline values: CDR1 ENHRY, CDR2 SYGVKD. V lost 0 bases, J lost 3 bases, and 7 bases stayed unmatched. The CDR3 nucleotides are TGTGCCATCAGTGAGTCGAGGACAGGGACGATCTATAATTCACCCCTCCACTTT. This translates into CAISESRTGTIYNSPLHF.

This clonotype was seen a handful of times. The V gene is TRBV7-9, the J gene TRBJ2-7, with 10 positions matching TRBD1. Germline CDR1 SEHNR, CDR2 FQNEAQ (reference sequence). The ends lost 1 base at V and 4 bases at J; junction bases unmatched: 1. This CDR3 has 14 residues. CDR3 nucleotides: TGTGCCAGCAGCTTAGTGGGACAGGGGTACGAGCAGTACTTC. It translates to CASSLVGQGYEQYF.

This clonotype was seen many times. The chain's CDR3 is CAWSVLVEADTQYF. In nucleotides, the CDR3 is TGTGCCTGGAGTGTACTAGTCGAAGCAGATACGCAGTATTTT. The genes are TRBV30 and TRBJ2-3; D perhaps matches TRBD2 (5 bases). Germline V gives CDR1 GTSNPN, CDR2 SVGIG (reference sequence). The CDR3 runs 14 residues. Trimming pared 0 bases from V and 4 bases from J, leaving 11 bases between.

This clonotype showed up just a few times. V gene TRBV5-1 combines with J gene TRBJ2-3; D is unresolved. This CDR3 comprises 16 residues. Trimming stripped 0 bases from V and 7 bases from J, with 18 bases between. Germline V lookup: CDR1 SGHRS, CDR2 YFSETQ. The CDR3 loop reads CASSLEGHPRGNTQYF. The CDR3, as DNA: TGCGCCAGCAGCTTGGAGGGCCATCCCCGAGGAAATACGCAGTATTTT.

In its sample, this clonotype was seen many times. J is TRBJ1-2 and V is TRBV7-9; TRBD1 aligns across 7 bases. The germline V gene has CDR1 SEHNR and CDR2 FQNEAQ (reference sequence). J lost 1 base, V lost 3 bases, and 8 bases had no gene match. The CDR3 is made up of 16 amino acids. DNA for the CDR3: TGTGCCAGCAGCTTTCCCCAGGGGGGAAGTAACTATGGCTACACCTTC. It translates to CASSFPQGGSNYGYTF.

In this sample, this clonotype turned up many times. This rearrangement joins TRBV11-2 to TRBJ2-7, with a tentative D call TRBD1 (5 bases). Per the germline V gene, CDR1 is SGHAT and CDR2 is FQNNGV. The ends were cut back, 4 bases at V and 2 bases at J, with 15 bases in the middle. CDR3 size: 15 residues. The CDR3 loop is CASSSRHTGTYEQYF. CDR3 in DNA: TGTGCCAGCAGCTCCCGCCACACAGGTACCTACGAGCAGTACTTC.

This clonotype was seen a handful of times. CDR3 bases: TGTGCCAGCAGTTTGACATCTGGGGCCAACGTCCTGACTTTC. Protein product: CASSLTSGANVLTF. This chain connects TRBV12-3 or TRBV12-4 to TRBJ2-6; unclear D gene. The CDR3 totals 14 residues. Trimming took 3 bases from V and 1 from J, leaving 4 bases between them.

This clonotype showed up just a few times. The chain couples TRBV7-2 to TRBJ2-7, with D perhaps assigned TRBD1 or TRBD2 (5 bases each). Germline-derived CDR1 and CDR2 are SGHTA and FQGNSA. Trimming took 0 bases from V and 3 from J, leaving 9 bases between them. There are 14 residues in the CDR3. CDR3 in amino acids: CASSLATGRYEQYF. For the CDR3, the DNA is TGTGCCAGCAGCTTAGCGACGGGACGCTACGAGCAGTACTTC. The full variable domain, with the rest looked up from reference TRBV7-2 and TRBJ2-7, is GAGVSQSPSNKVTEKGKDVELRCDPISGHTALYWYRQSLGQGLEFLIYFQGNSAPDKSGLPSDRFSAERTGGSVSTLTIQRTQQEDSAVYLCASSLATGRYEQYFGPGTRLTVT.

The sample holds many counts of this clonotype. The chain joins TRBV30 to TRBJ2-3; a weak D match, TRBD2 (6 bases). CDR1 and CDR2 (germline): GTSNPN, SVGIG (reference sequence). The CDR3 covers 14 residues. V dropped 5 bases and J dropped 5 bases, with 17 bases sitting between them. The CDR3 here is CAWGTWGDVDTQYF. CDR3 nucleotides: TGTGCCTGGGGTACGTGGGGGGACGTAGATACGCAGTATTTT.

This clonotype has a count of ten or more. The V and J genes are TRBV9 and TRBJ2-7; 8 positions agree with TRBD1. The CDR3 loop spans 14 amino acids. V was clipped by 2 bases and J by 2 bases; unmatched bases: 3. Germline V gene data show CDR1 as SGDLS and CDR2 as YYNGEE. For the CDR3, the DNA is TGTGCCAGCAGCGTCGGGACAGGCACCTACGAGCAGTACTTC. Its protein product is CASSVGTGTYEQYF.

This clonotype was picked up many times. The chain couples TRBV10-2 to TRBJ2-6; D remains ambiguous. CDR1 is WSHSY and CDR2 is SAAADI in the germline V gene. The CDR3 sequence is 14 residues long. V was pared by 4 bases and J by 0 bases, with 4 bases between. CDR3 loop: CASSAISGANVLTF. Here the CDR3 DNA reads TGCGCCAGCAGTGCAATCTCTGGGGCCAACGTCCTGACTTTC.

This clonotype was picked up many times. The gene calls are TRBV5-1 and TRBJ2-3; TRBD1 or TRBD2 may be the D gene (5 bases each). The CDR3 loop spans 14 amino acids. The ends were cut back, 3 bases at V and 6 bases at J, with 14 bases in the middle. CDR1 is SGHRS and CDR2 is YFSETQ in the germline V gene. The CDR3 protein is CASSSGTPRDTQYF. The CDR3 DNA follows: TGCGCCAGCAGCTCCGGGACCCCCAGGGATACGCAGTATTTT. Together with reference TRBV5-1 and TRBJ2-3, the CDR3 gives the full variable domain: KAGVTQTPRYLIKTRGQQVTLSCSPISGHRSVSWYQQTPGQGLQFLFEYFSETQRNKGNFPGRFSGRQFSNSRSEMNVSTLELGDSALYLCASSSGTPRDTQYFGPGTRLTVL.

The sample holds a few counts of this clonotype. The gene calls are TRBV20-1 and TRBJ1-1, with D possibly matching TRBD1 (5 bases). V was shortened by 6 bases and J by 5 bases, with 16 bases between the two germline ends. Germline assignment: CDR1 DFQATT and CDR2 SNEGSKA (reference sequence). The CDR3 runs to 13 residues. The DNA of the CDR3 is TGCAGTGCGGCGGGACTCGGGAGGACTGAAGCTTTCTTT. It translates to CSAAGLGRTEAFF.

The rearrangement uses TRBV7-2 and TRBJ2-3; D is perhaps TRBD2 (6 bases). Trimming took off 4 bases at V and 9 bases at J, with 11 bases between the two ends. This CDR3 region has 12 residues. The germline CDR1 and CDR2 sequences are SGHTA and FQGNSA. The CDR3 sequence is CASSYGTVTQYF. CDR3 sequence (DNA): TGTGCCAGCAGCTACGGGACTGTCACGCAGTATTTT.

This chain uses TRBV6-5 with TRBJ2-1; D gene unclear. Germline V CDR1 and CDR2: MNHEY, SVGAGI. V gave up 2 bases and J gave up 5 bases, with 10 bases separating them. CDR3 length: 14 residues. CDR3 loop: CASSYRQVDNEQFF. The CDR3 DNA follows: TGTGCCAGCAGTTACAGGCAGGTAGACAATGAGCAGTTCTTC.

This clonotype has more than one count but fewer than ten. CDR3 sequence reads: CASSQGPTGPYEQYF. The DNA for the CDR3 is TGCGCCAGCAGCCAAGGCCCGACGGGGCCCTACGAGCAGTACTTC. This chain uses TRBV4-3 with TRBJ2-7, with D possibly being TRBD1 or TRBD2 (5 bases each). V was trimmed by 1 base and J by 2 bases, leaving 12 bases between them. This CDR3 is 15 amino acids long. CDR1 and CDR2 from the germline V gene are LGHNA and YSLEER.

This clonotype was recorded many times. This rearrangement joins TRBV12-3 or TRBV12-4 to TRBJ2-5, with D unclear. The CDR3 contains 13 residues. Trimming left V 3 bases short and J 3 bases short, with 8 bases between. CDR3 sequence reads: CASSFTRKETQYF. In DNA, the CDR3 is TGTGCCAGCAGTTTCACAAGGAAAGAGACCCAGTACTTC.

This clonotype has a count of ten or more. The rearrangement uses TRBV27 and TRBJ1-1; TRBD1 matches 12 bases. CDR1 MNHEY and CDR2 SMNVEV come from the germline V gene (reference sequence). The CDR3 sequence is 14 residues long. The V gene end was trimmed by 7 bases and the J gene end by 6 bases; junction bases not matched to a gene: 6. In DNA, the CDR3 is TGTGCCAGCAACCGGGGACAGGGGGCATCTGAAGCTTTCTTT. It is translated as CASNRGQGASEAFF.

The V call is TRBV10-2, the J call TRBJ2-3; weak D call: TRBD2 (5 bases). The CDR3 has 13 residues. CDR1 is WSHSY, CDR2 SAAADI, per germline. The ends were cut back, 9 bases at V and 2 bases at J, with 12 bases in the middle. CDR3 nucleotide sequence: TGCGCCAGTGTAGGACTTCTCACAGATACGCAGTATTTT. Encoded protein: CASVGLLTDTQYF.